This paragraph reports one TCR beta chain. Its antigen is not known. Primers included in the PCR were 60 Vbeta and 13 Jbeta primers. Sequencing used immunoSEQ multiplex PCR; TCRdb keeps in-frame clones, though not all of them. In the table there are a few hundred thousand clones, 60% to 80% of which are singletons. The data stem from a study of cytomegalovirus exposure and HLA in healthy donors. Study in general: There were about 85 million unique TCRs (from HLA-typed donors) in an early data release. Study-level findings and limits: In a later analysis, at a false discovery rate of 0.05, roughly 16,000 TCR beta sequences matched HLA alleles. Common viral pathogens were later found to be apparently linked to several of the most significant clusters. In an earlier analysis, about 87% or about 30%: the productive usage of most TCR beta V segments.

Sequences were obtained from PBMCs. This receptor was taken from a man aged 18-30 years in good health and CMV-seronegative.

The CDR3 loop is CASSPWGQVGTDTQYF. In DNA, the CDR3 is TGTGCCAGCAGCCCTTGGGGCCAGGTGGGCACAGATACGCAGTATTTT. The chain employs TRBV7-2 and TRBJ2-3; weak D call: TRBD1 (5 bases). Germline V lookup: CDR1 SGHTA, CDR2 FQGNSA. The CDR3 totals 16 residues. Trimming took 5 bases from V and 1 from J, leaving 16 bases between them.